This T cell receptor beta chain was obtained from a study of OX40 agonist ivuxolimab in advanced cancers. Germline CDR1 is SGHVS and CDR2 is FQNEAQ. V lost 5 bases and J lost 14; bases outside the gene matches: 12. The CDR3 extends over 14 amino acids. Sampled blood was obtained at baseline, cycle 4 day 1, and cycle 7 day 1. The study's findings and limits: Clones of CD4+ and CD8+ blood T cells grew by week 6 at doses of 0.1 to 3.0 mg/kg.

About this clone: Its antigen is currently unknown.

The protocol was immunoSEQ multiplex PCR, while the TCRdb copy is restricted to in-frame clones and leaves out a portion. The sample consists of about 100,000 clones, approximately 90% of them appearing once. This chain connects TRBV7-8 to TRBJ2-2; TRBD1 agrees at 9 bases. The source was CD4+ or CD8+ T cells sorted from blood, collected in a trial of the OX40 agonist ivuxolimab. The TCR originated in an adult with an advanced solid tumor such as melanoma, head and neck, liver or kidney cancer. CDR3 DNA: TGTGCCAGCAGCAGAGCCGGGACAGGGTATGACCTGTTTTTT. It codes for CASSRAGTGYDLFF.